The source of this T cell receptor (beta chain) is a study of shared clonotypes between healthy human individuals. This CDR3 comprises 15 residues. The V segment lost 6 bases and the J segment 2 bases; nucleotides outside the gene matches: 6. Looked up from germline, CDR1 is MNHEY and CDR2 is SVGAGI. Per the original methods: For the immunoSEQ data, sequences were junction-only without quality scores, so filtering differed. The assay was immunoSEQ multiplex PCR, and TCRdb's table has in-frame clones only and misses some. V, J and clone size are those of that table, while D and trimming were read from the DNA. The table shows 2 million to 3 million clones, with under 95% occurring only once.

The material sequenced was naive CD4+ T cells from PBMCs. Subset defined: CD45RA+ positively selected. This chain uses TRBV6-5 with TRBJ1-2, with 10 bases lining up with TRBD1. The sequence derives from a man aged 18 to 30 in good health. Some clones in this sample may be carry-over from other donors' samples. The CDR3 loop is CASRGGTGVNYGYTF. As DNA, the CDR3 is TGTGCCAGCAGAGGGGGGACAGGGGTGAACTATGGCTACACCTTC.